Listed below are T cell receptor beta chains from one sample, sequenced in a study of tumor-infiltrating lymphocytes in primary liver carcinoma. MiXCR, applied by TCRdb to the multiplex PCR reads, yields one record per CDR3 protein. The profile shows approximately 330,000 distinct CDR3 sequences, 65% of them singletons. The sequenced sample was peripheral blood. The receptors were gathered from a man aged 35 to 55 with primary liver carcinoma and hepatitis B virus infection. Both conserved end residues are part of each CDR3. Fields, in order: D gene, CDR3 length, clone size, J gene, V gene, CDR3 DNA, CDR3 protein. A D gene is named only where the DNA matches it firmly. Where a row states a size, it is once, few, many or the class of an expanded clone; other rows omit it.

. | 14 | . | TRBJ1-1 | TRBV5-1 | TGCGCCAGTAGCCAGGGACCTGGGAACACTGAAGCTTTCTTT | CASSQGPGNTEAFF
. | 14 | once | TRBJ2-7 | TRBV20-1 | TGCAGTGCTAGGGATCCCTTCCTAGGCTACGAGCAGTACTTC | CSARDPFLGYEQYF
. | 12 | few | TRBJ2-3 | TRBV29-1 | TGCAGCACCCAAAAAACCGGGACAATCCAGTATTTT | CSTQKTGTIQYF
TRBD2 | 14 | . | TRBJ2-1 | TRBV5-1 | TGCGCCAGCAGCTATGGTACTAGCGGGAAGGAGCAGTTCTTC | CASSYGTSGKEQFF
. | 15 | . | TRBJ1-4 | TRBV7-8 | TGTGCCAGCAGCCCTCCCACCACAACTAATGAAAAACTGTTTTTT | CASSPPTTTNEKLFF
. | 15 | . | TRBJ1-6 | TRBV11-2 | TGTGCCAGCAGCTTAGAAGGGGGGTATAATTCACCCATTCACTTT | CASSLEGGYNSPIHF
TRBD1 | 15 | many | TRBJ2-1 | TRBV4-2 | TGTGCCAGCAGCCCAACAGGGGTCGGATACAATGAGCAGTTCTTC | CASSPTGVGYNEQFF
. | 12 | . | TRBJ2-7 | TRBV6-2/TRBV6-3 | TGTGCCAGCGCCCTACATGGCTACGAGCAGTACTTC | CASALHGYEQYF
. | 19 | . | TRBJ1-2 | TRBV6-2/TRBV6-3 | TGTGCCACCACGGGCGAGCAAGCGAGTGCAGGGGTTTACGACTTTGGCTACACCTTC | CATTGEQASAGVYDFGYTF
. | 13 | . | TRBJ2-7 | TRBV12-3/TRBV12-4 | TGTGCCATCAGTTTTTTTGGCTCCTACGAGCAGTACTTC | CAISFFGSYEQYF
TRBD1 | 16 | many | TRBJ1-6 | TRBV11-2 | TGTGCCAGCAGCTCGTCCCCGGACAGGGGAAATTCACCCCTCCACTTT | CASSSSPDRGNSPLHF
. | 15 | many | TRBJ2-1 | TRBV6-6 | TGTGCCAGCAGTAAACTACCGAGCTCCTACAATGAGCAGTTCTTC | CASSKLPSSYNEQFF
TRBD2 | 17 | few | TRBJ2-1 | TRBV14 | TGTGCCAGCAGCCAAGACCTAGCGGGAGGATCGTACAATGAGCAGTTCTTC | CASSQDLAGGSYNEQFF
. | 15 | . | TRBJ2-7 | TRBV11-2 | TGTACCAGCAGCTTCCCCGACAGGTCGCTCTACGAGCAGTACTTC | CTSSFPDRSLYEQYF
TRBD1 | 13 | . | TRBJ1-5 | TRBV6-5 | TGTGCCAGCATCGACAGGGTTGGTCAGCCCCAGCATTTC | CASIDRVGQPQHF
TRBD2 | 18 | many | TRBJ2-1 | TRBV6-5 | TGTGCCAGCAGACGGGGACTAGCGGGAGGTACCTCCTACAATGAGCAGTTCTTC | CASRRGLAGGTSYNEQFF
. | 15 | many | TRBJ2-1 | TRBV30 | TGTGCCTGGAGTGTATCTGGAGGCCCTGGGAATGAGCAGTTCTTC | CAWSVSGGPGNEQFF
. | 17 | . | TRBJ1-2 | TRBV4-3 | TGCGCCAGCAGCCAAGATCTAATCCCCAGGGTCAACTATGGTTACACCTTC | CASSQDLIPRVNYGYTF
. | 14 | . | TRBJ2-7 | TRBV11-2 | TGTGTCAGCAGCTTAGGTGGCGGCTACTACGAGCAGTACTTC | CVSSLGGGYYEQYF
. | 14 | . | TRBJ2-1 | TRBV11-3 | TGTGCCAGCAACCTACGCCCACTCCACAATGAGCAGTTCTTC | CASNLRPLHNEQFF
TRBD2 | 16 | . | TRBJ2-1 | TRBV11-2 | TGTACCAGCAGCTTAGTCGGGGGACTACCCGTCCCCAAGCAGCTCTTC | CTSSLVGGLPVPKQLF
. | 13 | many | TRBJ2-7 | TRBV10-3 | TGTGCCATCAAGGCCGCTTGGGGCTACGAGCAGTACTTC | CAIKAAWGYEQYF
. | 13 | . | TRBJ2-5 | TRBV5-4 | TGTGCCAGCAGCTTGGCCTCCTGGGAGACCCAGTACTTC | CASSLASWETQYF
. | 15 | . | TRBJ2-7 | TRBV19 | TGTGCCAGTAGTATCTCTGGACCCACGGACCCCGAGCAGTACTTC | CASSISGPTDPEQYF
. | 18 | . | TRBJ1-4 | TRBV6-2/TRBV6-3 | TGTGCCAGCAGTTACTCGACGAGACAGCTCGCCGGTAATGAAAAACTGTTTTTT | CASSYSTRQLAGNEKLFF
TRBD2 | 15 | . | TRBJ2-3 | TRBV11-2 | TGTACCAGCAGCCGCTTCAGCGGGAGTACGGATACGCAGTATTTT | CTSSRFSGSTDTQYF
. | 12 | . | TRBJ2-3 | TRBV30 | TGTTCCTGGAGCTACTTCGAAGATACGCAGTATTTT | CSWSYFEDTQYF
. | 10 | many | TRBJ1-5 | TRBV6-2/TRBV6-3 | TGTGCCAGTCAATCGGGGCCCCAGCATTTT | CASQSGPQHF
TRBD1 | 14 | . | TRBJ2-7 | TRBV6-5 | TGTGCCAACAAACGGGAACAGGGGGGCTACGAGCAGTACTTC | CANKREQGGYEQYF
. | 14 | . | TRBJ2-5 | TRBV11-2 | TGTGCCAGCAGCTTATCCGGGGCCCAAGAGGCCCGGTACTTC | CASSLSGAQEARYF
TRBD2 | 15 | . | TRBJ2-1 | TRBV12-3/TRBV12-4 | TGTACCAGCAGCCTCGCTAGCGGGAAGTTGATTGAGCAGTTCTTC | CTSSLASGKLIEQFF
. | 14 | . | TRBJ2-7 | TRBV6-1 | TGTACCAGCAGTGTTGCCAGAGGTTTCTACGAGCAGTACTTC | CTSSVARGFYEQYF
. | 13 | . | TRBJ2-7 | TRBV7-9 | TGTGCCAGCAGCCTGGACACTCAGGACGAGCAGTACTTC | CASSLDTQDEQYF
. | 14 | . | TRBJ2-6 | TRBV6-5 | TGTGCTAGCAGTTCGAGCTCTGGGGCCAACGTCCTGGCTTTC | CASSSSSGANVLAF
TRBD2 | 17 | many | TRBJ2-2 | TRBV5-4 | TGTGCCAGCAGCGAGCTAGCGGGAGGGCCGGACACCGGGGAGCTGTTTTTT | CASSELAGGPDTGELFF
. | 11 | . | TRBJ2-5 | TRBV28 | TGTGCCAGCAGCCTGGTAGAGACCCGGTACTTC | CASSLVETRYF
. | 16 | few | TRBJ2-3 | TRBV13 | TGTGCCAGCAGCCTCCGGATCAGGGGTAACACAGATACGCAGTATTTT | CASSLRIRGNTDTQYF
. | 17 | . | TRBJ2-1 | TRBV11-2 | TGTGCCAGCAGCTCCCTCTGTAAGAGTAGCCGATACAATGAGCAGTTCTTC | CASSSLCKSSRYNEQFF
TRBD2 | 15 | . | TRBJ2-7 | TRBV11-2 | TGTGCCAGCACCCTGCTCAGACTAGCGGGATTTCGACAGTACTTC | CASTLLRLAGFRQYF
. | 15 | many | TRBJ1-6 | TRBV6-5 | TGTGCCAGCAGACCCTCCGGGACATATAATTCACCCCTCCACTTT | CASRPSGTYNSPLHF
. | 20 | . | TRBJ2-3 | TRBV11-3 | TGTACCGGCAGCTTAGGCCGTTCACACGTTCTGAAGGGAGTAACAGATACGCAGTATTTT | CTGSLGRSHVLKGVTDTQYF
. | 18 | . | TRBJ1-3 | TRBV6-6 | TGTGCCAGCAGTTACTCGAATAGGCTGTTAAACTCTGGAAACACCATATATTTT | CASSYSNRLLNSGNTIYF
. | 15 | many | TRBJ2-1 | TRBV11-2 | TGTGCCAGCAGCTTAGATCGAGGTAGACCGGGTGAGCAGTTCTTC | CASSLDRGRPGEQFF
. | 14 | . | TRBJ1-4 | TRBV6-5 | TGTGCCAGCAGTTACACCGACAGCGGTGAAAAGCTGTTTTTT | CASSYTDSGEKLFF
. | 21 | . | TRBJ1-2 | TRBV21-1 | TGTGCCAGCAGCATGGAGTTGGTGGGACAGGGTCGGGCCCACCTCCTCTATGGCTACACCTTC | CASSMELVGQGRAHLLYGYTF
. | 14 | once | TRBJ2-7 | TRBV4-3 | TGCTCCAGCAGCCAAGAAGGAGACAGTTACGAGCAATACTTC | CSSSQEGDSYEQYF
. | 17 | . | TRBJ2-2 | TRBV11-2 | TGTGCCAGTAGCTTAGTTGAGGACAGAAAGAACACCGGGGAGGTGTTTTTT | CASSLVEDRKNTGEVFF
. | 19 | many | TRBJ2-2 | TRBV12-3/TRBV12-4 | TGTGCCAGCAGTTTAAAGTCAGGCCCATCGCGGTCGAACACCGGGGAGCTGTTTTTT | CASSLKSGPSRSNTGELFF
. | 14 | . | TRBJ2-3 | TRBV10-3 | TGTGCCATTAGCCTTGAGGGGGGCACAGATACGCACTATTTT | CAISLEGGTDTHYF